Detailed here is one T cell receptor (beta chain). V shed 7 bases, J shed 4 bases, and the junction held 2 bases outside the gene matches. The germline V gene has CDR1 GTSNPN and CDR2 SVGIG (reference sequence). This CDR3 has 12 amino acids. Those enrolled, adults aged 18 to 89 years, came from some 25 US areas. The study recruited exposed participants who had met a COVID-19 case within 2 weeks before entry. Methods used by the authors: Counts of nucleated cells, estimated from reference gene primer amplification, were obtained. Libraries were prepared by immunoSEQ multiplex PCR; TCRdb keeps only in-frame clonotypes and omits some of them. The V and J calls and clone size come from that table; D and trimming were worked out from the DNA. The sample records about 220,000 clones, about 80% being singletons. These data originate in a study of blood T cell repertoires in COVID-19. Study details: T cells, B-cell-depleted T cells, or PBMCs provided the cDNA or gDNA that served as material.

The sequence derives from a woman aged 40 to 50 who had been exposed to COVID-19. The rearrangement joins TRBV30 to TRBJ1-2, with 11 positions matching TRBD1. Sequencing was done on a sample of PBMCs or T cells enriched from blood (not recorded which). The CDR3: CASGQGGYGYTF. The CDR3 coding sequence is TGTGCCTCGGGACAGGGGGGCTATGGCTACACCTTC.